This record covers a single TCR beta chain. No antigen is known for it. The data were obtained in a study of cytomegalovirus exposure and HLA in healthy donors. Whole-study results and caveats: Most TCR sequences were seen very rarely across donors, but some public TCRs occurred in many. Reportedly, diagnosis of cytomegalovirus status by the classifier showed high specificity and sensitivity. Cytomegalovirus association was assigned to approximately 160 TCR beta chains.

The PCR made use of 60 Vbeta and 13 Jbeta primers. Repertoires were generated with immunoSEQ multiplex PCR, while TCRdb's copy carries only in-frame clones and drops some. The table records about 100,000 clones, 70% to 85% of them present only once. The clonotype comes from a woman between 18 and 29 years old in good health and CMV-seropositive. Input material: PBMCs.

The chain's CDR3 is CASSGDRAPFFLDEQFF. Written as DNA, the CDR3 is TGTGCCAGCAGTGGAGACAGGGCCCCCTTTTTTCTCGATGAGCAGTTCTTC. The V call is TRBV25-1, the J call TRBJ2-1; 7 nucleotides match TRBD1. This CDR3 spans 17 amino acids. Germline lookup yields CDR1 MGHDK and CDR2 SYGVNS. V shed 4 bases and J 8 bases; nucleotides not matched to a gene: 17.